The 20 T cell receptor beta chains presented below share a single source sample, sequenced in a study of CD8+CD57+ T cells in acquired aplastic anemia. Those patients picked for sequencing had displayed CD8+CD57+ cell expansion on flow cytometry. It was genomic DNA that served as the template for profiling TCR beta VDJ and CDR3. TCRdb fed the reads into MiXCR, producing one record per CDR3 protein. The sample lists 160,000 or so distinct CDR3 sequences; around 48% were seen once. The specimen was sorted CD4+, CD8+, or CD8+CD57+ T cells (not recorded which) from PBMCs. Receptor source: a human donor with aplastic anemia.

This clonotype was seen ten or more times. The chain combines TRBV15 with TRBJ1-1, with D possibly TRBD1 on 6 matching bases. V lost 3 bases and J lost 1, with 9 bases in between. The germline CDR1 and CDR2 sequences are LNHNV and YYDKDF (reference sequence). The CDR3 has 14 residues. CDR3 amino acids: CATSREQGNTEAFF. CDR3 bases: TGTGCCACCAGCAGGGAACAGGGGAACACTGAAGCTTTCTTT.

This clonotype was observed at least ten times. The J gene is TRBJ1-1, the V gene TRBV24-1, with D possibly TRBD1 on 5 matching bases. Germline V lookup: CDR1 KGHDR, CDR2 SFDVKD. V was cut by 6 bases and J by 7 bases, with 8 bases left in between. The CDR3 sequence is 11 residues long. The DNA for the CDR3 is TGTGCCACCAGTTTGGGGGTTGAAGCTTTCTTT. It translates to CATSLGVEAFF.

The chain employs TRBV20-1 and TRBJ2-7; 8 bases align to TRBD1. Trimming took 3 bases from V and 0 from J; bases not matched to a gene: 7. CDR1 is DFQATT and CDR2 is SNEGSKA in the germline V gene (reference sequence). The CDR3 loop spans 15 amino acids. CDR3 nucleotides: TGCAGTGCTAGGGACCGGGACAGGAGCTCCTACGAGCAGTACTTC. This sequence encodes CSARDRDRSSYEQYF.

This clonotype was counted ten times or more. The chain links TRBV5-1 to TRBJ1-1; 9 nucleotides match TRBD1. CDR3 size: 16 residues. Trimming took 2 bases from V and 2 from J; bases not matched to a gene: 7. CDR1 and CDR2 (germline): SGHRS, YFSETQ. This chain's CDR3 is CASSLNNRGLNTEAFF. The CDR3 nucleotides read TGCGCCAGCAGCTTAAACAACAGGGGGCTAAACACTGAAGCTTTCTTT.

This clonotype was observed at least ten times. The chain couples TRBV9 to TRBJ2-7; no definite D call. The V gene lost 0 bases and the J gene lost 4 bases, with 11 bases spanning the gap. Germline V CDR1 and CDR2: SGDLS, YYNGEE. This CDR3 is 14 amino acids long. The CDR3 DNA reads TGTGCCAGCAGCGTAGAGCCAACGGGTTACGAGCAGTACTTC. Its protein is CASSVEPTGYEQYF.

In its sample, this clonotype was seen a few times. This chain uses TRBV2 with TRBJ1-3; D gene ambiguous. V was shortened by 6 bases and J by 0 bases, with 9 bases between the two germline ends. CDR1 is SNHLY and CDR2 is FYNNEI in the germline V gene. The length of the CDR3 is 14 residues. The CDR3, as DNA: TGTGCCAGCAGGAACGGCAACTCTGGAAACACCATATATTTT. Protein sequence: CASRNGNSGNTIYF.

This chain links TRBV19 with TRBJ2-1, with 7 positions matching TRBD1. The CDR3 totals 15 residues. Germline trimming cut 3 bases from V and 5 bases from J; bases unmatched to any gene: 7. The germline gives CDR1 LNHDA, CDR2 SQIVND (reference sequence). The CDR3 region has the DNA TGTGCCAGTAGTATCCGGACAGGACTCGACAATGAGCAGTTCTTC. This gives the protein CASSIRTGLDNEQFF.

This clonotype was seen repeatedly, ten times or more. V usage is TRBV20-1 and J usage is TRBJ2-7, with TRBD2 as a possible D gene (6 bases). The CDR3 has 14 amino acids. Trimming pared 3 bases from V and 2 bases from J, leaving 14 bases between. Germline CDR1 is DFQATT and CDR2 is SNEGSKA (reference sequence). This CDR3 is CSAREDYKTYEQYF. Written as DNA, the CDR3 is TGCAGTGCTAGGGAGGACTATAAAACCTACGAGCAGTACTTC.

This clonotype has at least ten counts. This sequence joins TRBV5-1 and TRBJ2-7, with 8 positions matching TRBD1. J was trimmed by 3 bases and V by 4 bases; bases with no gene match: 12. The CDR3 loop spans 16 amino acids. Germline CDR1 and CDR2: SGHRS and YFSETQ. CDR3 region: CASSRIPQGVNYEQYF. CDR3 in DNA: TGCGCCAGCAGCCGAATCCCACAGGGGGTAAACTACGAGCAGTACTTC.

Turning to this clonotype: Without the conserved terminal phenylalanine or tryptophan, this CDR3 likely stems from a read error. The rearrangement uses TRBV6-5 and TRBJ2-7; 8 bases are a match to TRBD2. There are 15 residues in the CDR3. CDR1 and CDR2 from the germline V gene are MNHEY and SVGAGI. Germline trimming cut 3 bases from V and 5 bases from J; bases unmatched to any gene: 9. The DNA of the CDR3 is TGTGCCAGCAGTTATCGGGTCAGCGGGAGTAACGAGCAGTACTCC. Protein sequence: CASSYRVSGSNEQYS.

This rearrangement joins TRBV20-1 to TRBJ2-1; tentative D call: TRBD1 (5 bases). This CDR3 has 14 residues. Trimming took 0 bases from V and 9 from J, leaving 15 bases between them. Germline V gene lookup returns CDR1 DFQATT and CDR2 SNEGSKA (reference sequence). CDR3 nucleotide sequence: TGCAGTGCTAGAGATTCCGCAGGGTCAGGTGAGCAGTTCTTC. Encoded protein: CSARDSAGSGEQFF.

As concerns this clonotype: Here the CDR3 omits its conserved ending phenylalanine or tryptophan, so a read error is the likely source. The V gene is TRBV19, the J gene TRBJ1-1; D may be TRBD1 (5 bases). CDR3 size: 13 residues. V gave up 11 bases and J gave up 3 bases, with 16 bases separating them. Germline loops: CDR1 LNHDA, CDR2 SQIVND (reference sequence). The CDR3 DNA sequence: TGTGCCTGGAGAAAGGGCAGGGACACTGAAGCTTTCTCT. Its protein is CAWRKGRDTEAFS.

The chain is built from TRBV10-3 and TRBJ2-7; tentatively, D is TRBD2 (6 bases). The CDR3 sequence is 14 residues long. Trimming pared 7 bases from V and 2 bases from J, leaving 15 bases between. Per germline, CDR1 ENHRY and CDR2 SYGVKD. CDR3 bases: TGTGCCATCAATGGGGGGAACCCACCCTACGAGCAGTACTTC. Translated: CAINGGNPPYEQYF.

This sequence joins TRBV19 and TRBJ1-1; D unresolved. The CDR3 extends over 12 amino acids. Germline V gives CDR1 LNHDA, CDR2 SQIVND (reference sequence). The germline V and J ends were trimmed by 7 bases and 4 bases, with 10 bases remaining between them. CDR3 DNA: TGTGCCAGTAAGGAGACAAGCACTGAAGCTTTCTTT. It encodes CASKETSTEAFF. Full variable domain (rest looked up from reference TRBV19 and TRBJ1-1): DGGITQSPKYLFRKEGQNVTLSCEQNLNHDAMYWYRQDPGQGLRLIYYSQIVNDFQKGDIAEGYSVSREKKESFPLTVTSAQKNPTAFYLCASKETSTEAFFGQGTRLTVV.

This clonotype appeared many times. This chain connects TRBV11-2 to TRBJ2-1, with unresolved D. The V and J ends lost 1 base and 4 bases respectively, with 14 bases between them. CDR1 and CDR2 (germline): SGHAT, FQNNGV. This CDR3 region has 16 residues. CDR3 in amino acids: CASSLGPTLKYNEQFF. In nucleotides, the CDR3 is TGTGCCAGCAGCTTAGGACCTACTTTGAAGTACAATGAGCAGTTCTTC. Filled out from reference TRBV11-2 and TRBJ2-1, the complete variable domain reads EAGVAQSPRYKIIEKRQSVAFWCNPISGHATLYWYQQILGQGPKLLIQFQNNGVVDDSQLPKDRFSAERLKGVDSTLKIQPAKLEDSAVYLCASSLGPTLKYNEQFFGPGTRLTVL.

The chain joins TRBV29-1 to TRBJ2-1, with TRBD2 as a possible D gene (5 bases). The CDR3 runs to 14 residues. Per the germline V gene, CDR1 is SQVTM and CDR2 is ANQGSEA. V lost 0 bases to trimming and J lost 5 bases, with 11 bases between them. The CDR3 region is CSVEDRRMNNEQFF. CDR3 sequence (DNA): TGCAGCGTTGAAGATCGGAGGATGAACAATGAGCAGTTCTTC.

This clonotype has ten or more counts. The chain joins TRBV5-1 to TRBJ2-2; 7 bases match TRBD1. The V gene end was trimmed by 7 bases and the J gene end by 5 bases; junction bases not matched to a gene: 8. The CDR3 runs to 14 residues. Germline V lookup: CDR1 SGHRS, CDR2 YFSETQ. The CDR3 loop is CASATGASTGELFF. The CDR3 DNA sequence: TGCGCCAGCGCTACAGGGGCGAGTACCGGGGAGCTGTTTTTT.

This clonotype was observed many times. This rearrangement joins TRBV19 to TRBJ2-4, with D perhaps TRBD2 (5 bases). Trimming stripped 2 bases from V and 0 bases from J, with 11 bases between. Looked up from germline, CDR1 is LNHDA and CDR2 is SQIVND (reference sequence). This CDR3 region has 16 residues. The CDR3 is CASSINAGLAKNIQYF. CDR3 in DNA: TGTGCCAGTAGTATAAACGCAGGACTAGCCAAAAACATTCAGTACTTC.

V is TRBV19 and J is TRBJ2-7; D is unresolved. V was trimmed by 1 base and J by 1 base, leaving 8 bases between them. Germline-derived CDR1 and CDR2 are LNHDA and SQIVND (reference sequence). The CDR3 is made up of 14 amino acids. CDR3 amino acids: CASSIGTASYEQYF. CDR3 bases: TGTGCCAGTAGTATAGGGACCGCTTCCTACGAGCAGTACTTC. Combining the CDR3 with reference TRBV19 and TRBJ2-7 gives the whole variable domain DGGITQSPKYLFRKEGQNVTLSCEQNLNHDAMYWYRQDPGQGLRLIYYSQIVNDFQKGDIAEGYSVSREKKESFPLTVTSAQKNPTAFYLCASSIGTASYEQYFGPGTRLTVT.

The table lists this clonotype with a count of one. One base away lies a much larger clone, so this may be a sequencing read error. The rearrangement uses TRBV3-1 and TRBJ1-1; D gene unclear. The CDR3 totals 12 residues. Germline V gene lookup returns CDR1 LGHDT and CDR2 YNNKEL (reference sequence). The CDR3 sequence is CASRQGLREAFF. The CDR3 nucleotides read TGTGCCAGCAGACAAGGATTAAGAGAAGCTTTCTTT.